This is a list of T cell receptor beta chains from one sample in a study of blood T cell repertoires in COVID-19. Here immunoSEQ multiplex PCR was the method, and the copy in TCRdb shows in-frame clones only, minus some. The sample has 180,000 or so clones; around 89% are singletons. Sequencing was carried out using peripheral blood. The receptor set was obtained from a man aged 50 to 60 with acute or convalescent COVID-19. Both conserved end residues are part of each CDR3. Fields, in order: clone size, J gene, V gene, D gene, CDR3 protein, CDR3 DNA. The D gene is left open where the match is weak. Some rows mark clone size as missing; the rest say once, few, many or name a class of expanded clone.

once | TRBJ1-3 | TRBV7-2 | NA | CASSHPGAGNTIYF | TGTGCCAGCAGCCATCCAGGGGCTGGAAACACCATATATTTT
NA | TRBJ1-4 | TRBV28 | NA | CASTGQINEKLFF | TGTGCCAGCACGGGTCAGATTAATGAAAAACTGTTTTTT
few | TRBJ1-2 | TRBV12-3/TRBV12-4 | TRBD1 | CASYRGPGYGYTF | TGTGCCAGCTACAGGGGGCCCGGCTATGGCTACACCTTC
NA | TRBJ1-2 | TRBV5-6 | NA | CASRPRAYGYTF | TGTGCCAGCCGCCCGCGGGCCTATGGCTACACCTTC
NA | TRBJ2-5 | TRBV11-2 | TRBD1 | CASSGTGGYLQETQYF | TGTGCCAGCAGCGGGACAGGGGGCTACCTACAAGAGACCCAGTACTTC
few | TRBJ2-2 | TRBV6-5 | TRBD1 | CATRQGQRTGELFF | TGTGCCACTCGACAGGGACAAAGAACCGGGGAGCTGTTTTTT
NA | TRBJ1-1 | TRBV7-2 | NA | CASGLYGAEAFF | TGTGCCAGCGGCCTATACGGGGCTGAAGCTTTCTTT
NA | TRBJ1-5 | TRBV6-5 | NA | CASRVDSRPQHF | TGTGCCAGCAGAGTAGACTCTAGGCCCCAGCATTTT
NA | TRBJ1-1 | TRBV9 | NA | CASSEYVGSLNTEAFF | TGTGCCAGCAGCGAATACGTCGGGAGTTTGAACACTGAAGCTTTCTTT
NA | TRBJ2-7 | TRBV28 | TRBD2 | CASSRAGVSYEQYF | TGTGCCAGCAGTCGAGCGGGGGTTTCCTACGAGCAGTACTTC
NA | TRBJ2-3 | TRBV9 | TRBD1 | CASSGVTGADTQYF | TGTGCCAGCAGCGGGGTGACAGGGGCAGATACGCAGTATTTT
NA | TRBJ2-5 | TRBV3-1/TRBV3-2 | NA | CASSQEWHRQETQYF | TGTGCCAGCAGCCAAGAATGGCACAGACAAGAGACCCAGTACTTC
NA | TRBJ2-5 | TRBV7-9 | TRBD2 | CASTRGDTEGETQYF | TGTGCCAGCACTCGGGGGGATACAGAGGGAGAGACCCAGTACTTC
NA | TRBJ1-5 | TRBV27 | NA | CASSFSGDSNQPQHF | TGTGCCAGCAGTTTTTCCGGGGATAGCAATCAGCCCCAGCATTTT
NA | TRBJ1-5 | TRBV29-1 | TRBD1 | CSVSSGTDQPQHF | TGCAGCGTTTCTTCAGGGACAGATCAGCCCCAGCATTTT
NA | TRBJ1-2 | TRBV30 | NA | CAWSVTRRGGYTF | TGTGCCTGGAGTGTAACCCGGAGGGGTGGCTACACCTTC
NA | TRBJ1-2 | TRBV6-6 | NA | CASSPTGYGYTF | TGTGCCAGCAGTCCGACGGGCTATGGCTACACCTTC